Below, one T cell receptor (beta chain) is given with its context. Germline CDR1 is SGDLS and CDR2 is YYNGEE. J lost 3 bases, V lost 4 bases, and 7 bases had no gene match. The CDR3 contains 15 residues. The method was immunoSEQ multiplex PCR; TCRdb's version includes in-frame clones alone and lacks a portion of them. The data hold roughly 62,000 clones, with approximately 95% observed a single time. This sample is part of a study of technical replicates of blood from a few donors. The receptor's source is a human donor in good health. Some clones in this sample may be carry-over from other donors' samples. The gene calls are TRBV9 and TRBJ2-1, with 7 bases fitting TRBD2. The sample comprised PBMCs. CDR3 region: CASSIGGEGYNEQFF. DNA of the CDR3: TGTGCCAGCAGCATCGGTGGGGAGGGCTACAATGAGCAGTTCTTC.